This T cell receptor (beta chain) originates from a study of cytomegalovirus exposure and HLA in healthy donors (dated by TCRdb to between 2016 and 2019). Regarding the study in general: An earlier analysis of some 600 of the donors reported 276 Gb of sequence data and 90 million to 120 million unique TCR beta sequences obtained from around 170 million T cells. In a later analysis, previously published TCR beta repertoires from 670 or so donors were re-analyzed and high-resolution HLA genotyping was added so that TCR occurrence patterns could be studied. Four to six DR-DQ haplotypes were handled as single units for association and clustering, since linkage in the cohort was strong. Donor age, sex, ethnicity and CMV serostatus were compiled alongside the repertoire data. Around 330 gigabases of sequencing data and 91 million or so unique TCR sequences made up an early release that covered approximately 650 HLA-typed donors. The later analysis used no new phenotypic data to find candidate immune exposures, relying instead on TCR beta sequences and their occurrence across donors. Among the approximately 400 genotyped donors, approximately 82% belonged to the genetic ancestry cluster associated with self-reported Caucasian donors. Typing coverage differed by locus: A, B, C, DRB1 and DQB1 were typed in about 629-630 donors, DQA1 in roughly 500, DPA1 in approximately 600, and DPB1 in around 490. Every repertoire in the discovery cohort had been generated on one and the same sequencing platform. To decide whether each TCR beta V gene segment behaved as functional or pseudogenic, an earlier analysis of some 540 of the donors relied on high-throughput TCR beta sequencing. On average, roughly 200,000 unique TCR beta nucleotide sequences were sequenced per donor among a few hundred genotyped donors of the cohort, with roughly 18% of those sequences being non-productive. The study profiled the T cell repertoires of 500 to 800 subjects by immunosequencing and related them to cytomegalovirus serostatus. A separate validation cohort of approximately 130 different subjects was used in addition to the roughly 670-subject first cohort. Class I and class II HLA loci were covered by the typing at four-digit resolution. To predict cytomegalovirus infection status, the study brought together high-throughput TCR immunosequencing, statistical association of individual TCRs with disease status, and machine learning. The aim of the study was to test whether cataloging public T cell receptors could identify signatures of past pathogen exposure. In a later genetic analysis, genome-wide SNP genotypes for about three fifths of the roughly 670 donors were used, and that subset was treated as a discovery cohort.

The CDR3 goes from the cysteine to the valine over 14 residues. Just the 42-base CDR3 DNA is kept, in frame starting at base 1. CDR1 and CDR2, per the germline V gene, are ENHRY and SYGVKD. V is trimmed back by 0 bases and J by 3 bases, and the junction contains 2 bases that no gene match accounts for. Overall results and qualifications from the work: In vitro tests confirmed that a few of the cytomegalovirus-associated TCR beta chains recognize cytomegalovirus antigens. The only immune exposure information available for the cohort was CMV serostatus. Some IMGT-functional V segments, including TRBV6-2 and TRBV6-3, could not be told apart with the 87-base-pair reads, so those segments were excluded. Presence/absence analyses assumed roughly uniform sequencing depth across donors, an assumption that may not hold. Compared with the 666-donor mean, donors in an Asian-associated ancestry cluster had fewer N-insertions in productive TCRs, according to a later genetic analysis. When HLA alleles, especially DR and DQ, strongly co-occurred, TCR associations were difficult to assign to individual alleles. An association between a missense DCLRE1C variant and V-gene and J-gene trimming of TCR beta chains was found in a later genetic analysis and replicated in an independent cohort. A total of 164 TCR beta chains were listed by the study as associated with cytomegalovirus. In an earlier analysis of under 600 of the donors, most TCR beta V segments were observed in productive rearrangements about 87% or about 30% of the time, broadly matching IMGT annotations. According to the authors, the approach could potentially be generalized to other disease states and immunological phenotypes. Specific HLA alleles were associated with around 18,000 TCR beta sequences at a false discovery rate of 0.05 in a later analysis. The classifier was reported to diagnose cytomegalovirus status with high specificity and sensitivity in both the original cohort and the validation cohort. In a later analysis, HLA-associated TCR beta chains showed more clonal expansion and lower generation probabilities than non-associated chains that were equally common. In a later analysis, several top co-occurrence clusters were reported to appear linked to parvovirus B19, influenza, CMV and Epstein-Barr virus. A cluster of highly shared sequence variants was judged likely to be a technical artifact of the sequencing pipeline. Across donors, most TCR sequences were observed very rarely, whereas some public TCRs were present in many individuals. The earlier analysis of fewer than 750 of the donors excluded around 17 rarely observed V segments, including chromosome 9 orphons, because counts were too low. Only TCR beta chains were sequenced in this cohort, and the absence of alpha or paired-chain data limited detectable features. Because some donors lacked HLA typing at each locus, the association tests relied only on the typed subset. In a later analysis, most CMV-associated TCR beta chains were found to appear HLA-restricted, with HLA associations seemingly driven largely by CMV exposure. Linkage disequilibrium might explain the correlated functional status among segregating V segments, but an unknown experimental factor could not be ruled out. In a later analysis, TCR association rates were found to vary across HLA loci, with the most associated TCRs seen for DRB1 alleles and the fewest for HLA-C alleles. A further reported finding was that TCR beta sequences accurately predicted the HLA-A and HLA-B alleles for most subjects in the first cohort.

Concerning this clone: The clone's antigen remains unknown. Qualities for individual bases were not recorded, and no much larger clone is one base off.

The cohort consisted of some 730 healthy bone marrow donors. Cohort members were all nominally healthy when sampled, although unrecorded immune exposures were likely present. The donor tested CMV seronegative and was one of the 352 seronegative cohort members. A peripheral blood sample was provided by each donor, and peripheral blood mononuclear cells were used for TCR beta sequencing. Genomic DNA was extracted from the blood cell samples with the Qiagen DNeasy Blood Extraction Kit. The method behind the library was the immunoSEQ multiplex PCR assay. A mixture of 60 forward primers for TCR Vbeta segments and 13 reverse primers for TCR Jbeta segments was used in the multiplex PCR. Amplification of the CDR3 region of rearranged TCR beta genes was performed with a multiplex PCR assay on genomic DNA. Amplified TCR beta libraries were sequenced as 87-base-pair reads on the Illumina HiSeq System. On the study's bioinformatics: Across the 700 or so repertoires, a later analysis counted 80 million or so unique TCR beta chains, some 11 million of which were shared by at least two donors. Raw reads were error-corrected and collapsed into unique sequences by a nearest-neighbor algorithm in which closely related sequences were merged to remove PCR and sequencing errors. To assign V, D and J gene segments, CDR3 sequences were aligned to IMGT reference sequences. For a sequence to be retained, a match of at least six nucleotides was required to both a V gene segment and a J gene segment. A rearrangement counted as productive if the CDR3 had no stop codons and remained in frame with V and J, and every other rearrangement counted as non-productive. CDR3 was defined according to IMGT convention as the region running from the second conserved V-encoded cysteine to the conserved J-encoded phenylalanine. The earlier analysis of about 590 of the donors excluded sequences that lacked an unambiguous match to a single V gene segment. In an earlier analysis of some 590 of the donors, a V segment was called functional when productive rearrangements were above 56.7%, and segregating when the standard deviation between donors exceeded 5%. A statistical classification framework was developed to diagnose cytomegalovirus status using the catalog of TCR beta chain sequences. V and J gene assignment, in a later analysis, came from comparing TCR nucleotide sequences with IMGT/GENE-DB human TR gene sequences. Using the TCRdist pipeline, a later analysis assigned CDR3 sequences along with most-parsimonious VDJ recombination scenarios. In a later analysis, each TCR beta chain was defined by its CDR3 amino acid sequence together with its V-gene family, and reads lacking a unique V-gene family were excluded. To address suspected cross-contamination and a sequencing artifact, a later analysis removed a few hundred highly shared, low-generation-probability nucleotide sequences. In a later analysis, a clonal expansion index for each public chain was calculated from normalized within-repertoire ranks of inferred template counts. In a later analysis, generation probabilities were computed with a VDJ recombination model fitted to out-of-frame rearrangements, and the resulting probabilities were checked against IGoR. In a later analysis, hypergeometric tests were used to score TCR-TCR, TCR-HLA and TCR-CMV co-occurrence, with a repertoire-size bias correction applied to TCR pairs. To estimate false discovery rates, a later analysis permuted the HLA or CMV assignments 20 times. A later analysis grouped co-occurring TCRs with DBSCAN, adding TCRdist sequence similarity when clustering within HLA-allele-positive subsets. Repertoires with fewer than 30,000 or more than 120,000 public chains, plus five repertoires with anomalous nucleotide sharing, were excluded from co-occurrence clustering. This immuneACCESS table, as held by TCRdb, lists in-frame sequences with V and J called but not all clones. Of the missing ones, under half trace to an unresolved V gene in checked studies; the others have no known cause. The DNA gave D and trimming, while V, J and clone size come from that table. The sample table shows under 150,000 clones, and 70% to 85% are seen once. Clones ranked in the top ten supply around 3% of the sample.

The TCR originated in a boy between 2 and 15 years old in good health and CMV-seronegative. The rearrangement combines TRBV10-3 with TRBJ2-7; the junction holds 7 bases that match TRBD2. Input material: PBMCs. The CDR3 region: CAISESGGGYEQYV. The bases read TGTGCCATCAGTGAGTCCGGCGGGGGCTACGAGCAGTACGTC.